The rows below give T cell receptor beta chains drawn from one sample of a study of CXCR3-negative and CXCR3-positive naive CD8 T cells. After re-calling the 5' RACE reads, TCRdb lists one entry per CDR3 protein, DNA absent. The repertoire table contains over 70,000 distinct CDR3 sequences. The sequenced sample consisted of naive CXCR3+ CD8+ T cells from blood. The receptor set was obtained from a human donor in good health. Some clones in this sample may be carry-over from other donors' samples. The CDR3 runs from the conserved cysteine through the conserved F or W.

J gene	V gene	CDR3 protein
TRBJ1-6	TRBV7-6	CASSEGLFLNSPLHF
TRBJ2-2	TRBV29-1	CSLRTANTGELFF
TRBJ2-1	TRBV4-3	CASSQGVAGYNEQFF
TRBJ2-1	TRBV19	CASSIVLAYNEQFF
TRBJ2-3	TRBV4-1	CASSQWGRGTDTQYF
TRBJ2-3	TRBV27	CASSPPGGSNTQYF
TRBJ2-7	TRBV5-4	CASSTPDGPYEQYF
TRBJ2-1	TRBV12-3/TRBV12-4	CASRLAGGYNEQFF
TRBJ2-3	TRBV29-1	CSVEGGDYKTDTQYF
TRBJ2-7	TRBV27	CASSWGQGNYEQYF
TRBJ2-1	TRBV7-6	CASSFGAGEQFF
TRBJ2-7	TRBV27	CASSFGHTYEQYF
TRBJ2-1	TRBV4-1	CASSLRLGEASYEQFF
TRBJ2-7	TRBV20-1	CSAPADGSYEQYF
TRBJ2-4	TRBV7-2	CASSLERGQGVVQYF
TRBJ1-5	TRBV4-1	CASSQEGAYQPQHF
TRBJ2-7	TRBV28	CASSPLRGDRASYEQYF
TRBJ2-1	TRBV3-1	CASSQEFRGRANEQFF
TRBJ2-1	TRBV11-2	CASSKTSGRGYNEQFF
TRBJ2-5	TRBV6-5	CASSPSPGAAQYF
TRBJ2-7	TRBV20-1	CSARAPGEYEQYF
TRBJ2-7	TRBV3-1	CASSPESGYEQYF
TRBJ2-7	TRBV28	CASSETGGTRYEQYF
TRBJ2-3	TRBV5-6	CASSLGPSPPYF
TRBJ2-1	TRBV27	CASSLSILAGVHEQFF
TRBJ2-7	TRBV6-5	CATTTGSFDEQYF
TRBJ2-7	TRBV20-1	CSARADTDYEQYF
TRBJ2-1	TRBV27	CASSSGGSYNEQFF
TRBJ2-7	TRBV20-1	CSAGMAKGGAYEQYF
TRBJ2-2	TRBV6-4	CASSDSDTGELFF
TRBJ2-7	TRBV29-1	CSVYLGTVFYEQYF
TRBJ2-7	TRBV20-1	CSADSRVRSYEQYF
TRBJ2-7	TRBV7-9	CASSSSSGLSYEQYF
TRBJ2-1	TRBV28	CASSLLSGRAEEQFF
TRBJ2-1	TRBV4-1	CASSAGLAAESPSWF
TRBJ2-2	TRBV5-6	CASSLVSGTIRGGELFF
TRBJ1-1	TRBV6-2/TRBV6-3	CASSSGGGEAFF
TRBJ2-1	TRBV27	CASSFGGRNEQFF
TRBJ2-5	TRBV28	CASTRDRGRETQYF
TRBJ2-7	TRBV29-1	CSVEDPQKSSYEQYF
TRBJ2-7	TRBV27	CASSTSTSGIEQYF
TRBJ2-3	TRBV24-1	CATSEMADTQYF
TRBJ1-1	TRBV30	CAWSPTGLLMNTEAFF
TRBJ2-1	TRBV29-1	CSVPREGGQFF
TRBJ2-1	TRBV27	CASSSDLAGIYNEQFF
TRBJ2-2	TRBV5-1	CASSLGESTGELFF
TRBJ2-3	TRBV6-2/TRBV6-3	CASAGGEDTQYF
TRBJ2-1	TRBV3-1	CASSHHIRETGFNEQFF
TRBJ2-5	TRBV28	CASTDNRASQETQYF
TRBJ2-2	TRBV12-3/TRBV12-4	CATSGGTLNTGELFF
TRBJ2-5	TRBV6-5	CASSTDTETQYF
TRBJ2-1	TRBV7-2	CASSLPRSSYNEQFF